One sample yielded the 25 T cell receptor beta chains listed below, sequenced in a study of cytomegalovirus exposure and HLA in healthy donors. Primers: 60 Vbeta forward and 13 Jbeta reverse. The assay was immunoSEQ multiplex PCR, and TCRdb's table has in-frame clones only and misses some. The sample includes some 170,000 clones, over 75% seen only once; the top ten take 1.5% to 2%. The sample comprised PBMCs. The receptor set was obtained from a woman aged 18-29 years in good health and CMV-seronegative.

This rearrangement joins TRBV7-9 to TRBJ1-1; D may be TRBD1 (6 bases). The germline CDR1 and CDR2 sequences are SEHNR and FQNEAQ (reference sequence). CDR3 length: 17 residues. Trimming took 1 base from V and 3 from J, leaving 18 bases between them. Written as DNA, the CDR3 is TGTGCCAGCAGCTTAGGAAGGGGGAGGGAGCCCGACACTGAAGCTTTCTTT. It specifies CASSLGRGREPDTEAFF.

The rearrangement joins TRBV27 to TRBJ2-5; D may be TRBD2 (6 bases). V lost 3 bases to trimming and J lost 5 bases, with 16 bases between them. Germline-derived CDR1 and CDR2 are MNHEY and SMNVEV (reference sequence). This CDR3 contains 15 residues. The DNA for the CDR3 is TGTGCCAGCAGTTTTGTCTCTCAGGGAGGCGAGACCCAGTACTTC. Translated, it gives CASSFVSQGGETQYF.

This chain uses TRBV5-1 with TRBJ1-1, with D possibly being TRBD1 (5 bases). The germline CDR1 and CDR2 sequences are SGHRS and YFSETQ. The CDR3 length is 15 residues. Deletions cut 5 bases from V and 0 bases from J, with 14 bases between. CDR3 in amino acids: CASRAGGTVNTEAFF. CDR3 DNA sequence: TGCGCCAGCAGGGCGGGAGGGACGGTGAACACTGAAGCTTTCTTT.

This chain uses TRBV6-6 with TRBJ1-2; weak D call: TRBD1 (5 bases). The germline V gene encodes CDR1 MNHNY and CDR2 SVGAGI (reference sequence). Deletions cut 2 bases from V and 5 bases from J, with 12 bases between. There are 14 residues in the CDR3. The CDR3 here is CASSYPGLNYGYTF. Here the CDR3 DNA reads TGTGCCAGCAGTTACCCGGGACTCAATTATGGCTACACCTTC.

This clone was observed a handful of times. This chain uses TRBV4-1 with TRBJ2-7; 7 bases match TRBD2. V was clipped by 1 base and J by 3 bases; unmatched bases: 9. CDR3 length equals 16 residues. Germline assignment: CDR1 MGHRA and CDR2 YSYEKL. The DNA for the CDR3 is TGCGCCAGCAGCCAAGTTCCCTCTAGCGGAGTCTACGAGCAGTACTTC. Translation gives CASSQVPSSGVYEQYF.

This chain joins TRBV11-2 and TRBJ2-7; no clear D gene. The germline V gene has CDR1 SGHAT and CDR2 FQNNGV. With 1 base removed from V and 1 base from J, the gap between germline ends came to 5 bases. The CDR3 has 13 residues. The CDR3 region is CASSLGASYEQYF. The CDR3 nucleotides are TGTGCCAGCAGCTTAGGAGCGTCCTACGAGCAGTACTTC.

The V call is TRBV29-1, the J call TRBJ2-1; 10 bases match TRBD2. Trimming removed 7 bases from V and 3 bases from J; junction bases left unmatched: 6. CDR1 is SQVTM, CDR2 ANQGSEA, per germline. The CDR3 has 14 residues. CDR3: CSAIRTSGYNEQFF. The CDR3 region has the DNA TGCAGCGCCATAAGGACTAGCGGCTACAATGAGCAGTTCTTC.

The chain joins TRBV15 to TRBJ2-7; a weak D match, TRBD1 (6 bases). V gave up 0 bases and J gave up 5 bases, with 11 bases separating them. The CDR3 loop spans 14 amino acids. Germline V gene data show CDR1 as LNHNV and CDR2 as YYDKDF (reference sequence). The CDR3 DNA follows: TGTGCCACCAGCAGAGAGGGAACAGGGAACGAGCAGTACTTC. This sequence encodes CATSREGTGNEQYF.

The sample holds one count of this clone. The chain couples TRBV15 to TRBJ1-2; no clear D gene. This CDR3 spans 14 amino acids. CDR1 LNHNV and CDR2 YYDKDF come from the germline V gene (reference sequence). V was pared by 0 bases and J by 2 bases, with 7 bases between. The CDR3 DNA is TGTGCCACCAGCAGAGATCGGGTCAACTATGGCTACACCTTC. It specifies CATSRDRVNYGYTF.

The chain is built from TRBV30 and TRBJ2-1; 12 bases line up with TRBD1. Trimming took 0 bases from V and 7 from J; bases not matched to a gene: 4. Germline V gives CDR1 GTSNPN, CDR2 SVGIG (reference sequence). The CDR3 consists of 15 residues. CDR3 loop: CAWSVGQGAGNEQFF. The CDR3 DNA follows: TGTGCCTGGAGTGTGGGACAGGGGGCGGGAAATGAGCAGTTCTTC.

V gene TRBV5-4 combines with J gene TRBJ2-5; tentatively, D is TRBD2 (6 bases). CDR3 size: 14 residues. The V and J ends lost 0 bases and 5 bases respectively, with 11 bases between them. Germline values: CDR1 SGHNT, CDR2 YYREEE (reference sequence). CDR3 residues: CASSLARRAETQYF. In DNA, the CDR3 is TGTGCCAGCAGCTTGGCTCGGAGGGCCGAGACCCAGTACTTC.

As concerns this clone: This same CDR3 is encoded by further DNA sequences in the sample. The V call is TRBV14, the J call TRBJ1-4; D perhaps matches TRBD1 (5 bases). The CDR3 loop spans 13 amino acids. V was trimmed by 4 bases and J by 4 bases, leaving 7 bases between them. Germline V lookup: CDR1 SGHDN, CDR2 FVKESK. CDR3 bases: TGTGCCAGCAGCCGGGGCCTTAATGAAAAACTGTTTTTT. This translates into CASSRGLNEKLFF.

The J gene is TRBJ1-1, the V gene TRBV5-4; no clear D. Germline V gene sequence: CDR1 SGHNT, CDR2 YYREEE (reference sequence). V was cut by 5 bases and J by 0 bases, with 11 bases left in between. CDR3 length: 14 amino acids. In DNA form, the CDR3 reads TGTGCCAGCAGTTTCAAGACTCTGAACACTGAAGCTTTCTTT. Protein: CASSFKTLNTEAFF.

This clone was observed a handful of times. The genes are TRBV9 and TRBJ2-3; 7 bases are a match to TRBD1. After removal of 3 bases from V and 4 bases from J, the junction contained 14 bases not matched to a gene. The CDR3 loop spans 17 amino acids. Germline lookup yields CDR1 SGDLS and CDR2 YYNGEE. CDR3 nucleotides: TGTGCCAGCAGCGCGAACGTAATCACAGGGGCGGCAGATACGCAGTATTTT. Protein sequence: CASSANVITGAADTQYF.

CDR3 loop: CASSSWTGTGPVSYF. The CDR3, as DNA: TGTGCCAGCAGCTCCTGGACCGGGACAGGGCCAGTGTCGTACTTC. The chain has TRBV7-9 and TRBJ2-5; 9 nucleotides line up with TRBD1. With V trimmed by 4 bases and J by 13 bases, 16 bases remained unmatched. The CDR3 extends over 15 amino acids. Germline V gene lookup returns CDR1 SEHNR and CDR2 FQNEAQ (reference sequence). The whole variable domain, filled in from reference TRBV7-9 and TRBJ2-5, reads DTGVSQNPRHKITKRGQNVTFRCDPISEHNRLYWYRQTLGQGPEFLTYFQNEAQLEKSRLLSDRFSAERPKGSFSTLEIQRTEQGDSAMYLCASSSWTGTGPVSYFGPGTRLLVL.

The rearrangement uses TRBV11-2 and TRBJ1-1; 11 bases align to TRBD1. With V trimmed by 6 bases and J by 10 bases, 4 bases remained unmatched. Germline V gene lookup returns CDR1 SGHAT and CDR2 FQNNGV. This CDR3 contains 12 residues. The CDR3 loop is CASRGQGAGAFF. The CDR3, as DNA: TGTGCCAGCAGAGGACAGGGGGCAGGAGCTTTCTTT.

V and J are TRBV5-1 and TRBJ2-5; tentative D call: TRBD2 (6 bases). The CDR3 is made up of 15 amino acids. CDR1 and CDR2 (germline): SGHRS, YFSETQ. The germline V and J ends were trimmed by 5 bases and 4 bases, with 18 bases remaining between them. The CDR3 nucleotides are TGCGCCAGCAGGGAGGGTCGAGGGGAGAGAGAGACCCAGTACTTC. It specifies CASREGRGERETQYF.

The V gene is TRBV7-9, the J gene TRBJ2-5; a possible D gene is TRBD1 (5 bases). In germline, CDR1 is SEHNR, CDR2 FQNEAQ (reference sequence). The CDR3 runs to 13 residues. V was trimmed by 5 bases and J by 1 base, leaving 8 bases between them. The CDR3 protein is CASSMTVQETQYF. DNA for the CDR3: TGTGCCAGCAGCATGACAGTCCAAGAGACCCAGTACTTC.

This clone came up once. The chain carries TRBV2 and TRBJ1-2, with TRBD1 identical over 7 bases. V gave up 2 bases and J gave up 3 bases; unmatched junction bases: 9. Looked up from germline, CDR1 is SNHLY and CDR2 is FYNNEI. This CDR3 contains 16 residues. The CDR3 bases are TGTGCCAGCAGTGAAACCATGCTACAGGGGTACTATGGCTACACCTTC. Encoded protein: CASSETMLQGYYGYTF.

The chain combines TRBV28 with TRBJ1-1; D unresolved. From germline, CDR1 is MDHEN and CDR2 SYDVKM. V gave up 5 bases and J gave up 2 bases, with 12 bases separating them. The CDR3 is 14 residues long. In nucleotides, the CDR3 is TGTGCCAGCAGTGTTTACCATGGCAACACTGAAGCTTTCTTT. It is translated as CASSVYHGNTEAFF.

This clone was picked up one time. The chain joins TRBV28 to TRBJ2-1; 12 nucleotides match TRBD2. Germline V CDR1 and CDR2: MDHEN, SYDVKM. The CDR3 runs to 15 residues. The V and J ends lost 2 bases and 8 bases, in that order; junction bases with no gene match: 4. As DNA, the CDR3 is TGTGCCAGCAGTTTACCTAGCGGGAGGGCTTATGAGCAGTTCTTC. Translating it yields CASSLPSGRAYEQFF.

The CDR3 protein is CASSEWDRAFYEQYF. The DNA for the CDR3 is TGTGCCAGCAGTGAATGGGACAGGGCCTTCTACGAGCAGTACTTC. The V call is TRBV6-1, the J call TRBJ2-7; 9 nucleotides align to TRBD1. Germline assignment: CDR1 MNHNS and CDR2 SASEGT. The ends lost 2 bases at V and 3 bases at J; junction bases unmatched: 5. The CDR3 extends over 15 amino acids.

The table lists this clone with a few counts. This chain joins TRBV6-7 and TRBJ2-3; a possible D gene is TRBD2 (5 bases). TRBV6-7 falls under the ORF class, with uncertain function. V shed 6 bases and J shed 6 bases, with 13 bases lying between them. The length of the CDR3 is 13 residues. CDR3 in DNA: TGTGCCAGCAGAACCGGGGATTTGGATACGCAGTATTTT. It translates to CASRTGDLDTQYF.

The chain combines TRBV19 with TRBJ1-5; perhaps TRBD1 as D (5 bases). V was cut by 7 bases and J by 7 bases, with 17 bases left in between. Germline V gives CDR1 LNHDA, CDR2 SQIVND (reference sequence). CDR3 length: 14 residues. Here the CDR3 DNA reads TGTGCCAGTAACACAATCGACAGTCTCCAGCCCCAGCATTTT. Protein sequence: CASNTIDSLQPQHF.

The V gene is TRBV14, the J gene TRBJ2-1; 9 bases fit TRBD1. CDR1 and CDR2 (germline): SGHDN, FVKESK. Trimming took 2 bases from V and 4 from J; bases not matched to a gene: 3. The CDR3 consists of 15 residues. The CDR3 region has the DNA TGTGCCAGCAGCCAATGGGACAGGGAGTACAATGAGCAGTTCTTC. Translation: CASSQWDREYNEQFF. Variable domain in full (rest from reference TRBV14 and TRBJ2-1): EAGVTQFPSHSVIEKGQTVTLRCDPISGHDNLYWYRRVMGKEIKFLLHFVKESKQDESGMPNNRFLAERTGGTYSTLKVQPAELEDSGVYFCASSQWDREYNEQFFGPGTRLTVL.